The 27 T cell receptor beta chains in this list originate from one sample, sequenced in a study of cytomegalovirus exposure and HLA in healthy donors. In the PCR, 60 Vbeta and 13 Jbeta primers were used. The repertoire was sequenced with immunoSEQ multiplex PCR; TCRdb's copy has only in-frame clones and lacks some. The sample contains 90,000 to 110,000 clones, roughly an eighth of which appear only once. Specimen: PBMCs. These receptors all stem from a man aged 35-49 years in good health and CMV-seropositive.

V and J are TRBV4-1 and TRBJ2-5; a weak D match, TRBD2 (6 bases). V lost 1 base and J lost 3, with 6 bases in between. Germline CDR1 reads MGHRA; CDR2 reads YSYEKL. This CDR3 has 13 residues. The CDR3 DNA follows: TGCGCCAGCAGCCAAGCGGGAGAAGAGACCCAGTACTTC. Translation: CASSQAGEETQYF.

This clone was counted at least ten times. This chain joins TRBV4-1 and TRBJ1-3; 7 nucleotides agree with TRBD1. The V gene's germline CDR1 is MGHRA and CDR2 YSYEKL. This CDR3 has 13 residues. The ends lost 0 bases at V and 8 bases at J; junction bases unmatched: 1. The CDR3 nucleotides read TGCGCCAGCAGCCAAGACAGGGGGGACACCATATATTTT. This sequence encodes CASSQDRGDTIYF.

The rearrangement joins TRBV28 to TRBJ2-1; TRBD2 matches 15 bases. The CDR3 has 15 amino acids. Germline V gene lookup returns CDR1 MDHEN and CDR2 SYDVKM. Germline trimming cut 6 bases from V and 8 bases from J; bases unmatched to any gene: 5. The DNA of the CDR3 is TGTGCCAGCAGCCTCGGGACTAGCGGGAGGTATGAGCAGTTCTTC. It translates to CASSLGTSGRYEQFF.

The chain carries TRBV28 and TRBJ2-3, with D perhaps matching TRBD1 (6 bases). The CDR3 runs 14 residues. Germline loops: CDR1 MDHEN, CDR2 SYDVKM. Trimming removed 4 bases from V and 3 bases from J, with 11 bases in between. Here the CDR3 DNA reads TGTGCCAGCAGTTCACAGGGTGGGACAGATACGCAGTATTTT. Its translation is CASSSQGGTDTQYF.

This clone appeared a few times. V usage is TRBV10-2 and J usage is TRBJ2-5; TRBD1 matches at 7 bases. V dropped 7 bases and J dropped 3; count of bases not matched to a gene: 17. The V gene's germline CDR1 is WSHSY and CDR2 SAAADI. The CDR3 is 17 residues long. The DNA of the CDR3 is TGCGCCAGCAACCGACGCTGGACAGGTAGCCCGAAAGAGACCCAGTACTTC. Translation gives CASNRRWTGSPKETQYF.

This clone was seen more than once but under ten times. The V and J genes are TRBV7-2 and TRBJ1-2, with 11 positions matching TRBD1. The germline V gene has CDR1 SGHTA and CDR2 FQGNSA. V dropped 2 bases and J dropped 5; count of bases not matched to a gene: 4. The CDR3 spans 15 residues. The chain's CDR3 is CASSLMGQGVYGYTF. CDR3 coding DNA: TGTGCCAGCAGCTTAATGGGACAGGGGGTATATGGCTACACCTTC.

This clone was seen a few times. The chain links TRBV25-1 to TRBJ2-7, with TRBD2 matching over 7 bases. This CDR3 has 17 residues. V was pared by 0 bases and J by 0 bases, with 8 bases of the junction left unmatched. Germline lookup yields CDR1 MGHDK and CDR2 SYGVNS. The CDR3 spells CASSEYMGGESSYEQYF. Here the CDR3 DNA reads TGTGCCAGCAGTGAATATATGGGGGGGGAAAGCTCCTACGAGCAGTACTTC.

This clone turned up a few times. In nucleotides, the CDR3 is TGTGCCAGCAGTGAAGAAAGACACGAGGTGTCGGTGGGGCGACTCTACGAGCAGTACTTC. This codes for CASSEERHEVSVGRLYEQYF. The chain links TRBV6-1 to TRBJ2-7; tentative D call: TRBD1 (5 bases). With 1 base removed from V and 3 bases from J, the gap between germline ends came to 28 bases. This CDR3 region has 20 residues. CDR1 is MNHNS and CDR2 is SASEGT in the germline V gene.

This clone was seen a handful of times. The J gene is TRBJ1-2, the V gene TRBV4-1; 9 bases align to TRBD1. Per the germline V gene, CDR1 is MGHRA and CDR2 is YSYEKL. V lost 0 bases, J lost 5 bases, and 4 bases stayed unmatched. The CDR3 loop spans 15 amino acids. The CDR3 protein is CASSQEAGQGYGYTF. The DNA of the CDR3 is TGCGCCAGCAGCCAAGAAGCGGGACAGGGATATGGCTACACCTTC.

There are a few counts of this clone. The chain joins TRBV18 to TRBJ1-1; D is possibly TRBD1 (6 bases). The CDR3 spans 13 residues. Trimming left V 5 bases short and J 1 base short, with 8 bases between. The germline CDR1 and CDR2 sequences are KGHSH and LQKENI. CDR3 nucleotide sequence: TGTGCCAGCTCAACGGGACAGAACACTGAAGCTTTCTTT. Translation gives CASSTGQNTEAFF.

There are a few counts of this clone. The V and J genes are TRBV7-2 and TRBJ2-5, with D possibly being TRBD1 (7 bases). V lost 5 bases and J lost 6, with 19 bases in between. The CDR3 extends over 15 amino acids. Germline CDR1 and CDR2: SGHTA and FQGNSA. The DNA of the CDR3 is TGTGCCAGCAGCCGGGATGGAGGGGGCCGGCAGACCCAGTACTTC. It translates to CASSRDGGGRQTQYF.

In nucleotides, the CDR3 is TGCGCCAGCAGCCAAGATCGCGGGACCTACAATGAGCAGTTCTTC. Its translation: CASSQDRGTYNEQFF. The V and J genes are TRBV4-1 and TRBJ2-1; D is perhaps TRBD2 (6 bases). The V gene lost 0 bases and the J gene lost 2 bases, with 8 bases spanning the gap. The germline CDR1 and CDR2 sequences are MGHRA and YSYEKL. The CDR3 is made up of 15 amino acids.

This clone came up a few times. The chain combines TRBV9 with TRBJ2-7; 12 nucleotides match TRBD2. This CDR3 is 16 amino acids long. Trimming cost V 2 bases and J 7 bases; bases outside gene matches: 10. The germline V gene encodes CDR1 SGDLS and CDR2 YYNGEE. The CDR3 here is CASSVRSSGRAGEQYF. DNA for the CDR3: TGTGCCAGCAGCGTCCGCTCTAGCGGGAGGGCCGGGGAGCAGTACTTC.

This clone was seen a handful of times. The chain combines TRBV7-9 with TRBJ1-3, with 8 bases identical to TRBD1. The CDR3 runs to 15 residues. V shed 6 bases, J shed 2 bases, and the junction held 6 bases outside the gene matches. Germline V lookup: CDR1 SEHNR, CDR2 FQNEAQ (reference sequence). The CDR3: CASRIGQGPGNTIYF. The CDR3 nucleotides read TGTGCCAGCAGGATTGGACAGGGACCTGGAAACACCATATATTTT. Full variable domain (rest looked up from reference TRBV7-9 and TRBJ1-3): DTGVSQNPRHKITKRGQNVTFRCDPISEHNRLYWYRQTLGQGPEFLTYFQNEAQLEKSRLLSDRFSAERPKGSFSTLEIQRTEQGDSAMYLCASRIGQGPGNTIYFGEGSWLTVV.

The sample holds a few counts of this clone. This chain joins TRBV13 and TRBJ2-2, with 13 bases that match TRBD2. The germline gives CDR1 PRHDT, CDR2 FYEKMQ (reference sequence). The CDR3 totals 16 residues. The V and J ends lost 5 bases and 6 bases, in that order; junction bases with no gene match: 6. CDR3 region: CASSTRTSGRPGELFF. For the CDR3, the DNA is TGTGCCAGCAGCACACGGACTAGCGGGAGACCCGGGGAGCTGTTTTTT.

The V call is TRBV18, the J call TRBJ2-7, with D unresolved. Germline V CDR1 and CDR2: KGHSH, LQKENI. The V end lost 4 bases, the J end lost 1 base, and 8 bases lay between the germline ends. The CDR3 sequence is 13 residues long. CDR3 amino acids: CASSLQESYEQYF. In DNA, the CDR3 is TGTGCCAGCTCACTTCAGGAATCCTACGAGCAGTACTTC.

This clone was counted only a few times. J is TRBJ1-1 and V is TRBV5-1, with 8 bases aligning to TRBD1. J was trimmed by 6 bases and V by 5 bases; bases with no gene match: 6. CDR3 length equals 13 residues. The germline gives CDR1 SGHRS, CDR2 YFSETQ. This CDR3 is CASRWTGSAEAFF. The DNA for the CDR3 is TGCGCCAGCAGGTGGACAGGGAGCGCTGAAGCTTTCTTT.

The chain employs TRBV5-1 and TRBJ2-7; 7 bases agree with TRBD1. Germline assignment: CDR1 SGHRS and CDR2 YFSETQ. This CDR3 spans 14 amino acids. Trimming cost V 5 bases and J 0 bases; bases outside gene matches: 5. DNA for the CDR3: TGCGCCAGCAGTCTTGGGACAGCCTCCTACGAGCAGTACTTC. This gives the protein CASSLGTASYEQYF. Variable domain in full (rest from reference TRBV5-1 and TRBJ2-7): KAGVTQTPRYLIKTRGQQVTLSCSPISGHRSVSWYQQTPGQGLQFLFEYFSETQRNKGNFPGRFSGRQFSNSRSEMNVSTLELGDSALYLCASSLGTASYEQYFGPGTRLTVT.

This clone was detected only a few times. The V and J genes are TRBV9 and TRBJ2-7, with 7 bases identical to TRBD2. Germline values: CDR1 SGDLS, CDR2 YYNGEE. This CDR3 spans 14 amino acids. The V gene end was trimmed by 0 bases and the J gene end by 7 bases; junction bases not matched to a gene: 7. The chain's CDR3 is CASSVGRGGREQYF. CDR3 DNA: TGTGCCAGCAGCGTAGGGAGGGGAGGGAGAGAGCAGTACTTC.

In its sample, this clone was seen many times. The rearrangement joins TRBV4-2 to TRBJ2-1; 14 positions agree with TRBD2. The CDR3 sequence is 15 residues long. From germline, CDR1 is LGHNA and CDR2 YNFKEQ. V shed 2 bases and J 8 bases; nucleotides not matched to a gene: 2. CDR3 protein: CASSQRLAGGHEQFF. CDR3 coding DNA: TGTGCCAGCAGCCAAAGACTAGCGGGAGGGCATGAGCAGTTCTTC.

The rearrangement links TRBV19 to TRBJ1-5; 9 bases are shared with TRBD1. The CDR3 sequence is 16 residues long. V gave up 5 bases and J gave up 6 bases; unmatched junction bases: 11. CDR1 and CDR2 (germline): LNHDA, SQIVND (reference sequence). CDR3 region: CASSSGTGFRFQPQHF. CDR3 bases: TGTGCCAGTAGTTCCGGGACAGGGTTCCGGTTTCAGCCCCAGCATTTT.

The rearrangement links TRBV27 to TRBJ1-1; D is perhaps TRBD1 (6 bases). The V and J ends lost 4 bases and 6 bases respectively, with 21 bases between them. CDR3 size: 16 residues. Per germline, CDR1 MNHEY and CDR2 SMNVEV (reference sequence). CDR3 region: CASSSLRGGFRAEAFF. Here the CDR3 DNA reads TGTGCCAGCAGTTCCTTACGAGGGGGTTTTCGAGCTGAAGCTTTCTTT.

This sequence joins TRBV9 and TRBJ2-2, with D hard to call. V was clipped by 4 bases and J by 4 bases, with 17 bases between them. The CDR3 is made up of 16 amino acids. The V gene's germline CDR1 is SGDLS and CDR2 YYNGEE. The DNA for the CDR3 is TGTGCCAGCAGCCCCTACTTCGTATCGGTCACCGGGGAGCTGTTTTTT. Amino acid sequence: CASSPYFVSVTGELFF. Full variable domain (rest looked up from reference TRBV9 and TRBJ2-2): DSGVTQTPKHLITATGQRVTLRCSPRSGDLSVYWYQQSLDQGLQFLIQYYNGEERAKGNILERFSAQQFPDLHSELNLSSLELGDSALYFCASSPYFVSVTGELFFGEGSRLTVL.

The rearrangement joins TRBV6-5 to TRBJ2-5, with TRBD2 identical over 10 bases. The last part of the DNA fits TRBJ2-7 better; the J call may be wrong. The CDR3 has 15 amino acids. CDR1 MNHEY and CDR2 SVGAGI come from the germline V gene. DNA of the CDR3: TGTGCCAGCAGTCCCGGGAGCGGGAGGGCCTCCGAGCAGTACTTC. Amino acids: CASSPGSGRASEQYF.

This clone was counted only a few times. The gene calls are TRBV7-2 and TRBJ1-1; perhaps TRBD1 as D (5 bases). The germline gives CDR1 SGHTA, CDR2 FQGNSA. V was clipped by 1 base and J by 6 bases, with 12 bases between them. This CDR3 spans 14 amino acids. The DNA for the CDR3 is TGTGCCAGCAGCTTAGGACAGATCTATTCTGAAGCTTTCTTT. Protein product: CASSLGQIYSEAFF.

This clone was observed a handful of times. The chain uses TRBV7-2 and TRBJ1-2; weak D call: TRBD1 (5 bases). V lost 6 bases, J lost 8 bases, and 16 bases lay in between. Germline V gives CDR1 SGHTA, CDR2 FQGNSA. The CDR3 has 13 amino acids. The CDR3 loop is CASSPPGGLGYTF. The CDR3 coding sequence is TGTGCCAGCAGTCCCCCGGGGGGTTTGGGCTACACCTTC.

The J gene is TRBJ2-7, the V gene TRBV5-8; TRBD2 matches 11 bases. From germline, CDR1 is SGHTS and CDR2 YDEGEE. Germline trimming cut 4 bases from V and 0 bases from J; bases unmatched to any gene: 6. This CDR3 contains 16 residues. CDR3 bases: TGTGCCAGCAGCGACTACACTAGCGGGAGCTCCTACGAGCAGTACTTC. Its protein is CASSDYTSGSSYEQYF.